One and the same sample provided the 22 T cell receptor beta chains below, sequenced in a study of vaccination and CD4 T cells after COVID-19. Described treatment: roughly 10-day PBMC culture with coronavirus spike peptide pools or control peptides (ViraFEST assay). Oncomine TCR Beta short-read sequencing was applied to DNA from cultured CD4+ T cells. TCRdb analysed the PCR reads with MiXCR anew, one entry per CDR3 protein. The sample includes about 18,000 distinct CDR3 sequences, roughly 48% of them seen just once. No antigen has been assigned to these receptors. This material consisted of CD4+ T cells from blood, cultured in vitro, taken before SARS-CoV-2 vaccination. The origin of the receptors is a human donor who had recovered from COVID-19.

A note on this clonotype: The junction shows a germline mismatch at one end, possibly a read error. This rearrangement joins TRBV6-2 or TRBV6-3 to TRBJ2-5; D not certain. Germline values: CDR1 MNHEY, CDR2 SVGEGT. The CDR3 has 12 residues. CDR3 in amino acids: CASSSGLETQYF. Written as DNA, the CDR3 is TGTGCCAGCAGTTCCGGGCTGGAGACCCAGTACTTT.

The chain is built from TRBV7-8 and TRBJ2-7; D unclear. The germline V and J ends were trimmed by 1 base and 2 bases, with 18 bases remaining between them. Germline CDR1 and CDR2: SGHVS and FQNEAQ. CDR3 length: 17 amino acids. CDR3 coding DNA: TGTGCCAGCAGCTTAGGGCTGGGTGGAGAGTATGCCTACGAGCAGTACTTC. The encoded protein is CASSLGLGGEYAYEQYF.

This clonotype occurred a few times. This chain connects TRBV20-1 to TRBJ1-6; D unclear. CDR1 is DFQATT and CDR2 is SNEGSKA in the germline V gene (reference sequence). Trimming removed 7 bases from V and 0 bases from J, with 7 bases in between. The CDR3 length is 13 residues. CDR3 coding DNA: TGCAGTGTGATGAGCTCCTATAATTCACCCCTCCACTTT. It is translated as CSVMSSYNSPLHF.

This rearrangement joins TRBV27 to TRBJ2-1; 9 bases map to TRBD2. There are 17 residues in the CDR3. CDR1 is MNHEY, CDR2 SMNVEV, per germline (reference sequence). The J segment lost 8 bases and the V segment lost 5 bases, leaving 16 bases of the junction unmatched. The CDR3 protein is CASSRKVAGEPRDEQFF. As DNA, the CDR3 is TGTGCCAGCAGTCGAAAAGTAGCGGGAGAACCTCGGGATGAGCAGTTCTTC.

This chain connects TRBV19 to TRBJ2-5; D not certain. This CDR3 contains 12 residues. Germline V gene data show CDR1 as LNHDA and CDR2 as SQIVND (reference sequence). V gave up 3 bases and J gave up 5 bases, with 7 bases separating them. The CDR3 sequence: CASSMGRETQYF. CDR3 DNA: TGTGCCAGTAGTATGGGTCGGGAGACCCAGTACTTC.

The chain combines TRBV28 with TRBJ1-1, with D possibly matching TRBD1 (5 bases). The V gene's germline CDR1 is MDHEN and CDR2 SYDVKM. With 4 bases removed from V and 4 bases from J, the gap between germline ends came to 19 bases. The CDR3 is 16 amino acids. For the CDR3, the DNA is TGTGCCAGCAGTTCCCATCCGGGGGTCGGGGGCACTGAAGCTTTCTTT. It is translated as CASSSHPGVGGTEAFF.

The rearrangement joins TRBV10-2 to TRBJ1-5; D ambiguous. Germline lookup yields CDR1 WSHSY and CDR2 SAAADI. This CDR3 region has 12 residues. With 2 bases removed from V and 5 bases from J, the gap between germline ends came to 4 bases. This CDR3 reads CASSETDQPQHF. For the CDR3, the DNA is TGCGCCAGCAGTGAGACGGATCAGCCCCAGCATTTT.

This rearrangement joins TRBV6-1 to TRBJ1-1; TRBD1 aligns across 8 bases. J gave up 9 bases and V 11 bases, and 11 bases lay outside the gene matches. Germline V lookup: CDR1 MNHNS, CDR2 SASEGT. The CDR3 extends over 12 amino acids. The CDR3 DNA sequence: TGTGCCGCGCAGGACAGGGAGGAGAAAGCTTTCTTT. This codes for CAAQDREEKAFF.

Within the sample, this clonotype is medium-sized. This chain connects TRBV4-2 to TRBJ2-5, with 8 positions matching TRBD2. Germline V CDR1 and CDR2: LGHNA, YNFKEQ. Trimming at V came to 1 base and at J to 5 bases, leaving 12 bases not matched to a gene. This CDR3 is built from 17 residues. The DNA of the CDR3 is TGTGCCAGCAGCCAAGTGCTTGGACTAGCTTGGGGGGAGACCCAGTACTTC. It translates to CASSQVLGLAWGETQYF.

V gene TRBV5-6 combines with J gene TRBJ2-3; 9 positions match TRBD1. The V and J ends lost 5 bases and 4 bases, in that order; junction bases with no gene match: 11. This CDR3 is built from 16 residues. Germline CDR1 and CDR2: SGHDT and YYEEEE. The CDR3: CASRPINRGRSDTQYF. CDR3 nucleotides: TGTGCCAGCAGACCTATAAACAGGGGGCGGTCAGATACGCAGTATTTT.

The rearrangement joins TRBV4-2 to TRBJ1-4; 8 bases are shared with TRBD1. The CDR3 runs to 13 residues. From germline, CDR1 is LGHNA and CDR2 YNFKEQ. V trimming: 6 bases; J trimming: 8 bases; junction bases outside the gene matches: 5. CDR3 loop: CASRDRVREKLFF. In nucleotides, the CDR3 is TGTGCCAGCAGGGACAGGGTCCGGGAAAAACTGTTTTTT.

In DNA, the CDR3 is TGCAGCGTTCAGACTAGCGGGGCCCAAGAGACCCAGTACTTC. Protein product: CSVQTSGAQETQYF. The chain uses TRBV29-1 and TRBJ2-5; 11 nucleotides align to TRBD2. The CDR3 runs 14 residues. Looked up from germline, CDR1 is SQVTM and CDR2 is ANQGSEA. Trimming took 5 bases from V and 1 from J; bases not matched to a gene: 3.

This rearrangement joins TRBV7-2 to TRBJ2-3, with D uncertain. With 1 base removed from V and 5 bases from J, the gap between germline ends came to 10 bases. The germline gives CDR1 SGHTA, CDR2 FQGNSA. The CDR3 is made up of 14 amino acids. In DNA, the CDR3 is TGTGCCAGCAGCTTAGTAAGGACCGTAGATACGCAGTATTTT. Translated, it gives CASSLVRTVDTQYF. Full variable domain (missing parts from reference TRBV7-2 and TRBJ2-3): GAGVSQSPSNKVTEKGKDVELRCDPISGHTALYWYRQSLGQGLEFLIYFQGNSAPDKSGLPSDRFSAERTGGSVSTLTIQRTQQEDSAVYLCASSLVRTVDTQYFGPGTRLTVL.

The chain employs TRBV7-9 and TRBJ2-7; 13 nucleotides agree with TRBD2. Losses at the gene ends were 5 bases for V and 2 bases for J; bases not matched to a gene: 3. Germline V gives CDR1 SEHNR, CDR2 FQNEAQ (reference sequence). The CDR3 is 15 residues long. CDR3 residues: CASSLLAGGTYEQYF. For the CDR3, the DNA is TGTGCCAGCAGCCTACTAGCGGGAGGGACCTACGAGCAGTACTTC.

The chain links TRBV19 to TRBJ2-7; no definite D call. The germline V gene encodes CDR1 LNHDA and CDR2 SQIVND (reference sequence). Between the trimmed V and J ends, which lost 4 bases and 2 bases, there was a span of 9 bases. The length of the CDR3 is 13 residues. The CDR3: CASSTDGTYEQYF. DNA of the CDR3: TGTGCCAGTAGTACGGACGGAACCTACGAGCAGTACTTC.

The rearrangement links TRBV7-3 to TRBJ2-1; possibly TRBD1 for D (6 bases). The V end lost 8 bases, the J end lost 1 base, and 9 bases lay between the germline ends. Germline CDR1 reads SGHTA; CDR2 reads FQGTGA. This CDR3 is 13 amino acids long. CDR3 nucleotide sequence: TGTGCCAGCTCAACAGGGTCCTACAATGAGCAGTTCTTC. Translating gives CASSTGSYNEQFF.

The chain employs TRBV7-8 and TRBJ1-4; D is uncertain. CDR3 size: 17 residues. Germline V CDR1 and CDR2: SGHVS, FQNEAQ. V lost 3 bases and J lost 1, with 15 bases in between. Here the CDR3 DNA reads TGTGCCAGCAGCTTGAGGACGTTATGGGGAACTAATGAAAAACTGTTTTTT. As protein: CASSLRTLWGTNEKLFF.

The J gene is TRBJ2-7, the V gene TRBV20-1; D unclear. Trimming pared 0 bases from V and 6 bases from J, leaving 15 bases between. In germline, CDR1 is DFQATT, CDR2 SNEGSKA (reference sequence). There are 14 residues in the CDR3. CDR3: CSARDTYGDGEQYF. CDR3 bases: TGCAGTGCTAGAGATACTTATGGTGATGGCGAGCAGTACTTC.

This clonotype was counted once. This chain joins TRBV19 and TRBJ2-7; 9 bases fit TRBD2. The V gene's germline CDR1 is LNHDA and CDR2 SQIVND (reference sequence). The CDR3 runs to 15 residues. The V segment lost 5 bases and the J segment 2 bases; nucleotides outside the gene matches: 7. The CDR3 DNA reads TGTGCCAGTAGTTCCAATAGCGGGGGAGCCTACGAGCAGTACTTC. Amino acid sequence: CASSSNSGGAYEQYF. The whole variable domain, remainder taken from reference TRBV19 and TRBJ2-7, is DGGITQSPKYLFRKEGQNVTLSCEQNLNHDAMYWYRQDPGQGLRLIYYSQIVNDFQKGDIAEGYSVSREKKESFPLTVTSAQKNPTAFYLCASSSNSGGAYEQYFGPGTRLTVT.

The CDR3, as DNA: TGTGCCAGCTCACCCCTCCAGGGCCAGAGCCGGCATACGCAGTATTTT. Translating gives CASSPLQGQSRHTQYF. The chain combines TRBV18 with TRBJ2-3, with D maybe TRBD1 (5 bases). CDR3 length: 16 residues. V was cut by 3 bases and J by 7 bases, with 20 bases left in between. CDR1 KGHSH and CDR2 LQKENI come from the germline V gene.

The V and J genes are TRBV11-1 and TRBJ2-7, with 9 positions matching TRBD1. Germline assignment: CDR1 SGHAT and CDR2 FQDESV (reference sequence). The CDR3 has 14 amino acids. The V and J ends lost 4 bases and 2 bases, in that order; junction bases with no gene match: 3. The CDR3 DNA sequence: TGTGCCAGCAGCTCGGGGACAGGGACCTACGAGCAGTACTTC. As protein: CASSSGTGTYEQYF.

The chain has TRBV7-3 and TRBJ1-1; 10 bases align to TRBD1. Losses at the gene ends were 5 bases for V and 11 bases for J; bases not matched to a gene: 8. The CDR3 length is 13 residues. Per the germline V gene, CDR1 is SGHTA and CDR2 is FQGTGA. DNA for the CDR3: TGTGCCAGCAGCCCGCGAGGGGACAGGGGCGCTTTCTTT. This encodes CASSPRGDRGAFF.